A single sample gave rise to the 10 T cell receptor beta chains below, sequenced in a study of blood T cell repertoires in COVID-19. Generated by immunoSEQ multiplex PCR, the TCRdb table keeps only in-frame clones and is missing some. This table holds around 300,000 clones, around 90% found once. The sequenced sample consisted of PBMCs or T cells enriched from blood (not recorded which). All receptors come from a man aged 25-40 years who had recovered from COVID-19.

J is TRBJ2-7 and V is TRBV11-2, with 8 positions matching TRBD2. This CDR3 region has 15 residues. The junction had 5 bases not matched to a gene; V was cut back by 1 base and J by 3 bases. The germline CDR1 and CDR2 sequences are SGHAT and FQNNGV. CDR3: CASSLARTSYYEQYF. The CDR3 region has the DNA TGTGCCAGCAGCTTAGCCCGGACTAGCTACTACGAGCAGTACTTC.

The rearrangement links TRBV10-3 to TRBJ2-7, with D maybe TRBD2 (7 bases). CDR3 length equals 12 residues. V lost 10 bases, J lost 5 bases, and 15 bases lay in between. Germline V gene lookup returns CDR1 ENHRY and CDR2 SYGVKD. DNA for the CDR3: TGTGCCACCTGGGGGGGGCACAACGAGCAGTACTTC. Its translation is CATWGGHNEQYF.

The chain combines TRBV3-1 (or the pseudogene TRBV3-2) with TRBJ1-2; D is uncertain. V was pared by 4 bases and J by 0 bases, with 12 bases between. Germline V gives CDR1 LGHDT, CDR2 YNNKEL (reference sequence). This CDR3 comprises 15 residues. The DNA of the CDR3 is TGTGCCAGCAGCCCGGTCCCGGGAGCTAACTATGGCTACACCTTC. As protein: CASSPVPGANYGYTF.

CDR3 sequence: CASNSRQGNDEQYF. CDR3 DNA sequence: TGTGCCAGCAACTCACGGCAGGGGAACGACGAGCAGTACTTC. The chain has TRBV7-8 and TRBJ2-7; tentative D call: TRBD1 (6 bases). The germline V gene encodes CDR1 SGHVS and CDR2 FQNEAQ. This CDR3 spans 14 amino acids. Trimming shortened V by 7 bases and J by 5 bases, and 18 bases separated the two germline ends.

This clone was seen only once. The V gene is TRBV5-6, the J gene TRBJ1-4, with D tentatively TRBD1 (6 bases). In germline, CDR1 is SGHDT, CDR2 YYEEEE. The CDR3 runs to 14 residues. The V end was cut by 4 bases, the J end by 7 bases, with 14 bases between. CDR3 amino acids: CASSLSGAFEKLFF. The CDR3 region has the DNA TGTGCCAGCAGCCTTTCAGGGGCTTTTGAAAAACTGTTTTTT.

This chain connects TRBV3-1 (or the pseudogene TRBV3-2) to TRBJ2-1; D not certain. Germline CDR1 and CDR2: LGHDT and YNNKEL (reference sequence). There are 12 residues in the CDR3. V dropped 6 bases and J dropped 5 bases, with 8 bases sitting between them. For the CDR3, the DNA is TGTGCCAGCAGAGTGGGCCACAATGAGCAGTTCTTC. This translates into CASRVGHNEQFF.

The chain carries TRBV7-6 and TRBJ1-1, with unresolved D. Trimming shortened V by 5 bases and J by 3 bases, and 10 bases separated the two germline ends. Germline values: CDR1 SGHVS, CDR2 FNYEAQ. The CDR3 is 13 amino acids. For the CDR3, the DNA is TGTGCCAGCAGCCGTAGCGGGGACACTGAAGCTTTCTTT. Translating it yields CASSRSGDTEAFF.

This chain uses TRBV7-2 with TRBJ2-3; 10 bases agree with TRBD2. With V trimmed by 2 bases and J by 5 bases, 7 bases remained unmatched. Per the germline V gene, CDR1 is SGHTA and CDR2 is FQGNSA. The CDR3 is 16 amino acids. For the CDR3, the DNA is TGTGCCAGCAGCTTAACCTTAGCGGGGGGAATAGATACGCAGTATTTT. Amino acids: CASSLTLAGGIDTQYF. Together with reference TRBV7-2 and TRBJ2-3, the CDR3 gives the full variable domain: GAGVSQSPSNKVTEKGKDVELRCDPISGHTALYWYRQSLGQGLEFLIYFQGNSAPDKSGLPSDRFSAERTGGSVSTLTIQRTQQEDSAVYLCASSLTLAGGIDTQYFGPGTRLTVL.

The rearrangement links TRBV2 to TRBJ2-3; TRBD1 matches at 9 bases. Germline lookup yields CDR1 SNHLY and CDR2 FYNNEI. The CDR3 spans 15 residues. Trimming at V came to 5 bases and at J to 3 bases, leaving 6 bases not matched to a gene. The CDR3 DNA reads as TGTGCCAGCAGTATGGGACAGGGAAAAACAGATACGCAGTATTTT. Its translation is CASSMGQGKTDTQYF. Looking up the rest from reference TRBV2 and TRBJ2-3 gives the full variable domain: EPEVTQTPSHQVTQMGQEVILRCVPISNHLYFYWYRQILGQKVEFLVSFYNNEISEKSEIFDDQFSVERPDGSNFTLKIRSTKLEDSAMYFCASSMGQGKTDTQYFGPGTRLTVL.

The chain carries TRBV7-8 and TRBJ1-2; D not resolved. Per germline, CDR1 SGHVS and CDR2 FQNEAQ. Trimming shortened V by 4 bases and J by 2 bases, and 5 bases separated the two germline ends. CDR3 length: 12 residues. The CDR3 region is CASSSRNYGYTF. In nucleotides, the CDR3 is TGTGCCAGCAGCTCCCGGAACTATGGCTACACCTTC.